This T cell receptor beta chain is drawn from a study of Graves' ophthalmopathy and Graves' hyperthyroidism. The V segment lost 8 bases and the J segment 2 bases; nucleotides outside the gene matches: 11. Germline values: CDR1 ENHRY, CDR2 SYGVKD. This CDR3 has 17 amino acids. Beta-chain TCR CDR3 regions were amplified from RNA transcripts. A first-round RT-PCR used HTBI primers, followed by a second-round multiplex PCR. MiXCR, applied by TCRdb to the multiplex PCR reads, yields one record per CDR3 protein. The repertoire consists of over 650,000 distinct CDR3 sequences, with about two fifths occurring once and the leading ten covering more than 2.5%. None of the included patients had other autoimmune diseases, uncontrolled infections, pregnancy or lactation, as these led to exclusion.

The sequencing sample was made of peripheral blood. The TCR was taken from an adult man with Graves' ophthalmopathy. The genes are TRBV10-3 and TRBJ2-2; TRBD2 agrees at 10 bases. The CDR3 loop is CAIGATSGSFNTGELFF. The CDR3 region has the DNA TGTGCCATCGGCGCGACTAGCGGGTCCTTCAACACCGGGGAGCTGTTTTTT.